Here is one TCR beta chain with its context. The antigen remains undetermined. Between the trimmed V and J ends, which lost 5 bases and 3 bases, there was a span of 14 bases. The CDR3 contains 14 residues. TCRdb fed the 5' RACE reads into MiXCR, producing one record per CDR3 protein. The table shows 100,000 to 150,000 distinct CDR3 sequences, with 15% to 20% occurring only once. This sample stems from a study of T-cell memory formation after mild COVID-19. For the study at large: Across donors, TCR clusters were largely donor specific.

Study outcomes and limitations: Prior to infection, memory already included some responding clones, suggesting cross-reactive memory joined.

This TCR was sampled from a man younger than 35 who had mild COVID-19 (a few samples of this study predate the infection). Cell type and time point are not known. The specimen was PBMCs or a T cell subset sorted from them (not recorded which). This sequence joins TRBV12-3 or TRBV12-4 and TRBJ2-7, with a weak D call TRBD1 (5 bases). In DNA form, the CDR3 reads TGTGCCAGCAGTGAGCAGGGTACCCGCTACGAGCAGTACTTC. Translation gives CASSEQGTRYEQYF.